Listed here are 13 T cell receptor beta chains from one sample, sequenced in a study of response to subunit inactivated influenza vaccine. Each CDR3 protein gets one entry after TCRdb re-called the RT-PCR reads with MiXCR. Of hundreds of thousands of distinct CDR3 sequences detected, roughly 25% appear once; the ten largest clones hold approximately 2%. The sample was CD4+ T cells sorted from PBMCs, taken around 5 days after vaccination. Receptors were obtained from a man in his forties or fifties who received an inactivated influenza vaccine.

Only a few counts were recorded for this clonotype. The chain combines TRBV4-1 with TRBJ2-1; D ambiguous. CDR1 and CDR2 (germline): MGHRA, YSYEKL. The ends were cut back, 0 bases at V and 0 bases at J, with 12 bases in the middle. This CDR3 is built from 17 residues. In DNA form, the CDR3 reads TGCGCCAGCAGCCAAGATCCGACGGGCCGCTCCTACAATGAGCAGTTCTTC. Its protein product is CASSQDPTGRSYNEQFF.

The J gene is TRBJ2-7, the V gene TRBV5-4; a possible D gene is TRBD1 (6 bases). The CDR3 spans 14 residues. The germline V and J ends were trimmed by 4 bases and 0 bases, with 11 bases remaining between them. Germline V gene data show CDR1 as SGHNT and CDR2 as YYREEE (reference sequence). Here the CDR3 reads CASSRYRDSYEQYF. CDR3 bases: TGTGCCAGCAGCCGATACAGGGACTCCTACGAGCAGTACTTC.

This clonotype was seen a single time. The chain joins TRBV5-1 to TRBJ2-2, with TRBD2 identical over 8 bases. The CDR3 runs to 15 residues. J lost 3 bases, V lost 5 bases, and 6 bases had no gene match. Germline CDR1 SGHRS, CDR2 YFSETQ. The CDR3 nucleotides are TGCGCCAGCAGTTGGGGACTAGGGGACACCGGGGAGCTGTTTTTT. This translates into CASSWGLGDTGELFF. Full variable domain (outside the CDR3, taken from reference TRBV5-1 and TRBJ2-2): KAGVTQTPRYLIKTRGQQVTLSCSPISGHRSVSWYQQTPGQGLQFLFEYFSETQRNKGNFPGRFSGRQFSNSRSEMNVSTLELGDSALYLCASSWGLGDTGELFFGEGSRLTVL.

V is TRBV21-1 and J is TRBJ2-3; the table gives TRBD2 as D, unverified against the DNA. TRBV21-1 is a known pseudogene. CDR3 length: 17 residues. This CDR3 is CASSNWPSGFRTDTQYF. CDR3 bases: TGTGCCAGCAGCAATTGGCCCAGCGGATTTCGCACAGATACGCAGTATTTT.

The chain is built from TRBV10-3 and TRBJ2-1; 7 nucleotides agree with TRBD2. The CDR3 totals 15 residues. With V trimmed by 2 bases and J by 2 bases, 3 bases remained unmatched. The germline V gene has CDR1 ENHRY and CDR2 SYGVKD. The CDR3 DNA reads as TGTGCCATCAGTGAGGCAGCGGGAACCTACAATGAGCAGTTCTTC. Residues: CAISEAAGTYNEQFF.

The chain links TRBV7-2 to TRBJ1-1; D is possibly TRBD1 (5 bases). Trimming took off 10 bases at V and 1 base at J, with 13 bases between the two ends. The CDR3 is made up of 13 amino acids. Germline V lookup: CDR1 SGHTA, CDR2 FQGNSA. CDR3 sequence: CANAPGRNTEAFF. The CDR3 nucleotides are TGTGCCAACGCGCCGGGACGGAACACTGAAGCTTTCTTT. The full variable domain, completed using reference TRBV7-2 and TRBJ1-1, is GAGVSQSPSNKVTEKGKDVELRCDPISGHTALYWYRQSLGQGLEFLIYFQGNSAPDKSGLPSDRFSAERTGGSVSTLTIQRTQQEDSAVYLCANAPGRNTEAFFGQGTRLTVV.

The chain has TRBV7-9 and TRBJ2-5; D is uncertain. Germline-derived CDR1 and CDR2 are SEHNR and FQNEAQ (reference sequence). The CDR3 is 12 residues long. V lost 5 bases to trimming and J lost 4 bases, with 8 bases between them. Here the CDR3 reads CASSEPRETQYF. CDR3 DNA sequence: TGTGCCAGCAGCGAACCGAGAGAGACCCAGTACTTC.

This clonotype was detected only a few times. The chain has TRBV11-2 and TRBJ2-1; TRBD2 is a possible D gene (5 bases). This CDR3 has 14 amino acids. Trimming took off 4 bases at V and 8 bases at J, with 15 bases between the two ends. Germline CDR1 is SGHAT and CDR2 is FQNNGV. The CDR3 sequence is CASSSDYFHYEQFF. CDR3 DNA: TGTGCCAGCAGCTCAGACTATTTCCACTATGAGCAGTTCTTC.

This clonotype was observed a few times. V gene TRBV4-1 combines with J gene TRBJ2-7; 11 bases map to TRBD1. The CDR3 has 15 amino acids. Looked up from germline, CDR1 is MGHRA and CDR2 is YSYEKL. Losses at the gene ends were 3 bases for V and 6 bases for J; bases not matched to a gene: 7. CDR3 residues: CASSHFGQGAGEQYF. CDR3 coding DNA: TGCGCCAGCAGCCACTTCGGACAGGGGGCAGGCGAGCAGTACTTC.

The J gene is TRBJ2-1, the V gene TRBV7-6; 9 positions agree with TRBD2. The junction had 3 bases not matched to a gene; V was cut back by 3 bases and J by 0 bases. The V gene's germline CDR1 is SGHVS and CDR2 FNYEAQ. CDR3 length: 16 residues. As DNA, the CDR3 is TGTGCCAGCAGCTTGCTAGCGGGGTACTCCTACAATGAGCAGTTCTTC. Translated: CASSLLAGYSYNEQFF. Combining the CDR3 with reference TRBV7-6 and TRBJ2-1 gives the whole variable domain GAGVSQSPRYKVTKRGQDVALRCDPISGHVSLYWYRQALGQGPEFLTYFNYEAQQDKSGLPNDRFSAERPEGSISTLTIQRTEQRDSAMYRCASSLLAGYSYNEQFFGPGTRLTVL.

The chain has TRBV7-3 and TRBJ2-7; D remains unclear. Germline V gene lookup returns CDR1 SGHTA and CDR2 FQGTGA. V gave up 3 bases and J gave up 5 bases, with 11 bases separating them. The CDR3 runs 13 residues. The CDR3 DNA follows: TGTGCCAGCAGCTTGAGGAGCGTGGACGAGCAGTACTTC. Its protein product is CASSLRSVDEQYF.

V gene TRBV9 combines with J gene TRBJ1-2, with D perhaps matching TRBD1 (5 bases). The V end lost 4 bases, the J end lost 4 bases, and 14 bases lay between the germline ends. Looked up from germline, CDR1 is SGDLS and CDR2 is YYNGEE. CDR3 length: 14 residues. CDR3 DNA sequence: TGTGCCAGCAGCCCAGACAGCTCCGGCTATGGCTACACCTTC. Translation: CASSPDSSGYGYTF.

Only a few counts were recorded for this clonotype. The rearrangement uses TRBV5-1 and TRBJ2-3; 8 bases map to TRBD2. The V gene's germline CDR1 is SGHRS and CDR2 YFSETQ. The CDR3 spans 16 residues. Trimming at V came to 4 bases and at J to 2 bases, leaving 9 bases not matched to a gene. CDR3: CASSPDLRGVTDTQYF. The CDR3 DNA follows: TGCGCCAGCAGCCCCGACTTGCGGGGGGTCACAGATACGCAGTATTTT. Filled out from reference TRBV5-1 and TRBJ2-3, the complete variable domain reads KAGVTQTPRYLIKTRGQQVTLSCSPISGHRSVSWYQQTPGQGLQFLFEYFSETQRNKGNFPGRFSGRQFSNSRSEMNVSTLELGDSALYLCASSPDLRGVTDTQYFGPGTRLTVL.